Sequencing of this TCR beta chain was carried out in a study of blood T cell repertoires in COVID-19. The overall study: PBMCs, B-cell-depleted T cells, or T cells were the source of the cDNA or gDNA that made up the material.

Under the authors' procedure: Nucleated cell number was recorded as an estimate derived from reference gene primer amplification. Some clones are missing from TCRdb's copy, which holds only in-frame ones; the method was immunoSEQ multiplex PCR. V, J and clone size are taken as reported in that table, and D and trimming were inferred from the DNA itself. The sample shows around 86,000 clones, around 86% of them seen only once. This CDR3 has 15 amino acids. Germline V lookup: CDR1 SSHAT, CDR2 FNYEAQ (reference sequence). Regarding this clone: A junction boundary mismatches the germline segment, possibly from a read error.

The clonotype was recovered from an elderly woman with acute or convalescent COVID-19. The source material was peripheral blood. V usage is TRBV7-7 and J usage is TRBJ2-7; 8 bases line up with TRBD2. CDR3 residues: CASSRETSVSYEQYF. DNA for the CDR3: TGTGCTAGCAGCCGAGAGACTAGCGTGTCCTACGAGCAGTACTTC.